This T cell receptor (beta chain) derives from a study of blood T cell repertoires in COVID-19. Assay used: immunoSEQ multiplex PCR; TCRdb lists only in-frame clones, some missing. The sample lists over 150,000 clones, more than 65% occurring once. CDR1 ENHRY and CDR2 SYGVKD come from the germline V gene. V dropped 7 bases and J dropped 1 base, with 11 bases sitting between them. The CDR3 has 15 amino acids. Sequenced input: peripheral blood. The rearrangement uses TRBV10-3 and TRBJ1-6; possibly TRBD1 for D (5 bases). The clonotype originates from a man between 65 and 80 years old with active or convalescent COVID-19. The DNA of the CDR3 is TGTGCCATCAAAAGGGGCCAATCCTATAATTCACCCCTCCACTTT. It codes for CAIKRGQSYNSPLHF.